The present entry profiles one T cell receptor beta chain with its context. Its antigen specificity is not known. The record has no base qualities; no much larger clone is one base away. These data belong to a study of blood T cells in healthy people across ages (dated by TCRdb to the mid-2010s). Turning to the overall study: In model experiments, template switching captured about one uniquely barcoded TCR beta cDNA molecule for every two T cells. Age-related changes in TCR beta repertoire diversity were measured in the study by deep sequencing normalized with unique cDNA molecular identifiers. Four age groups were formed from the donors: young (average about 17 years), middle-aged (approximately 40), aged (approximately 60) and long-lived (more than 75). To avoid experimental bias, donors of different ages were spread randomly across the sequencing lanes. Using the same blood draw, the study looked at two additional independent replicas of 1 million unique cDNA reads for two donors, one aged 18 to 30 and the other aged 80 or older. General findings and caveats noted by the study authors: Observed TCR beta diversity per million T cells fell roughly linearly with age, and a significant reduction was already apparent by age approximately 40. Because profiling used bulk unsorted PBMCs, naive and antigen-experienced compartments could not be compared conclusively. Estimates of total diversity based on one million sequenced T cells were regarded as lower bounds and as underestimates. Donor CMV infection status was unknown, potentially confounding age-related changes in expanded clonotypes. Compared with the aged group, the long-lived group had more naive CD4+ T cells, fewer expanded clones and increased TCR diversity, a pattern suggesting age selection. There was a strong correlation between observed TCR beta diversity and the percentage of naive T cells measured by flow cytometry.

The donors were 40 or so Caucasian individuals from Russia, aged roughly 6 to 90 years, who were systemically healthy. Ten milliliters of peripheral blood were drawn from each donor into EDTA-treated Vacutainer tubes. Ficoll-Paque density-gradient centrifugation was used to isolate PBMCs, with at least 6.5 million per sample. Total RNA was extracted from PBMCs with Trizol reagent, with at least 6 micrograms obtained per sample. For every donor, an aliquot of PBMCs went through flow cytometry to measure the percentages of naive CD45RAhigh/CD27high T cells. The CDR3 numbers 15 residues from cysteine through phenylalanine. The entry retains the CDR3 DNA only, 45 bases that are in frame from base 1. The germline V gene (reference sequence) specifies DFQATT as CDR1 and SNEGSKA as CDR2. Trimming leaves V shorter by 5 bases and J shorter by 4 bases, with the junction holding 9 bases beyond the gene matches.

The receptor library was made with 5' RACE. For sequencing, an Illumina HiSeq 2500 was employed. A second PCR of roughly 7 to 12 cycles was performed with a sample-barcoded 5' primer and a J-beta primer mix. A template-switch 5' adaptor carrying 12 random nucleotides introduced a unique molecular identifier onto each TCR beta cDNA molecule. Each sample yielded at least 3 million CDR3-containing paired-end reads. First-strand cDNA synthesis was performed from all RNA using the Mint cDNA synthesis kit, with priming by a TRBC-specific oligonucleotide. All cDNA was treated with uracil-DNA glycosylase and then went through a first 18-cycle PCR with the universal primers M1SS and BC2_uni_R. Turning to the authors' computational methods: Each sample was normalized by randomly selecting 1 million high-quality reads, each carrying a distinct molecular identifier. Instead of being binned into consensus sequences, reads with shared molecular identifiers were discarded. CDR3 identification, clonotype clustering and error correction used MiTCR with a Q25 quality threshold and the strictest error-elimination algorithm. A nonparametric unseen species model with Euler transformation was used to estimate a lower bound on total TCR beta diversity. The raw public reads went through TCRdb reprocessing: fastp at Q25, MiXCR clone calling, in-frame beta chains kept. Here each entry gathers all rows of one CDR3 protein and keeps the most common genes and DNA. TCRdb, not the authors, supplied the V and J calls. The sample table records fewer than 900,000 distinct CDR3 sequences; about 40% of these occur just once. Roughly 20% of the sample goes to the ten largest clones.

The sequence came from a woman aged 55-69 years in good health. Here the chain combines TRBV20-1 and TRBJ2-1, with 9 bases matching TRBD2. The sequencing input was blood. The sequenced DNA: TGCAGTGCTCAGAGACTAGCGGTGCAATACAATGAGCAGTTCTTC. The translation is CSAQRLAVQYNEQFF.